Following are 9 T cell receptor beta chains from one sample sequenced in a study of spatial heterogeneity in lung cancer. TCRdb re-analysed the 5' RACE reads in MiXCR, keeping a single row per CDR3 protein. The sample shows fewer than 45,000 distinct CDR3 sequences, about 10% of them seen only once. Time point: blood at routine non-recurrence follow-up after resection. The sequencing used PBMCs, collected at follow-up. The origin of the receptors is a female donor with early-stage non-small cell lung cancer.

This clonotype showed up just a few times. V and J are TRBV29-1 and TRBJ1-1, with 7 nucleotides matching TRBD1. The V segment lost 3 bases and the J segment 3 bases; nucleotides outside the gene matches: 7. This CDR3 region has 14 residues. Germline CDR1 reads SQVTM; CDR2 reads ANQGSEA. The CDR3 reads CSVDMGGQYTEAFF. The CDR3 nucleotides are TGCAGCGTTGATATGGGGGGACAGTACACTGAAGCTTTCTTT.

V gene TRBV28 combines with J gene TRBJ2-1; 8 bases are a match to TRBD1. CDR3 size: 14 residues. V was pared by 6 bases and J by 7 bases, with 8 bases of the junction left unmatched. CDR1 is MDHEN, CDR2 SYDVKM, per germline. As DNA, the CDR3 is TGTGCCAGCAGCTCTGCAGGGGGCCCGAATGAGCAGTTCTTC. It is translated as CASSSAGGPNEQFF.

The chain combines TRBV9 with TRBJ2-1; no firm D call. The V end lost 4 bases, the J end lost 8 bases, and 10 bases lay between the germline ends. The CDR3 runs to 12 residues. Germline-derived CDR1 and CDR2 are SGDLS and YYNGEE. The CDR3 sequence is CASSSEAYEQFF. The CDR3 DNA sequence: TGTGCCAGCAGCTCAGAGGCGTATGAGCAGTTCTTC.

This chain joins TRBV15 and TRBJ2-3; D gene unclear. The germline V gene encodes CDR1 LNHNV and CDR2 YYDKDF (reference sequence). The CDR3 covers 15 residues. V lost 3 bases, J lost 3 bases, and 13 bases lay in between. The chain's CDR3 is CATSREESGTDTQYF. The CDR3 bases are TGTGCCACCAGCAGGGAAGAGTCGGGTACAGATACGCAGTATTTT.

This chain's CDR3 is CASSLSYQDYGYTF. DNA for the CDR3: TGTGCCAGCAGCTTAAGTTATCAGGACTATGGCTACACCTTC. The chain has TRBV5-6 and TRBJ1-2; D not certain. V was trimmed by 2 bases and J by 3 bases, leaving 11 bases between them. This CDR3 has 14 residues. Germline CDR1 reads SGHDT; CDR2 reads YYEEEE.

This clonotype came up many times. This sequence joins TRBV7-2 and TRBJ2-3, with 8 bases matching TRBD2. The junction had 4 bases not matched to a gene; V was cut back by 5 bases and J by 0 bases. Germline V gene lookup returns CDR1 SGHTA and CDR2 FQGNSA. This CDR3 is 15 amino acids long. The CDR3 is CASSPQRGSTDTQYF. In nucleotides, the CDR3 is TGTGCCAGCAGCCCCCAGCGGGGGAGCACAGATACGCAGTATTTT. The variable domain in full, completed from reference TRBV7-2 and TRBJ2-3, reads GAGVSQSPSNKVTEKGKDVELRCDPISGHTALYWYRQSLGQGLEFLIYFQGNSAPDKSGLPSDRFSAERTGGSVSTLTIQRTQQEDSAVYLCASSPQRGSTDTQYFGPGTRLTVL.

This clonotype has just a few counts. The chain couples TRBV5-1 to TRBJ2-5, with 8 positions matching TRBD2. The CDR3 runs 16 residues. Per the germline V gene, CDR1 is SGHRS and CDR2 is YFSETQ. Trimming took 3 bases from V and 2 from J; bases not matched to a gene: 9. For the CDR3, the DNA is TGCGCCAGCAGCTGGCGACTAGCGAGAGATCAAGAGACCCAGTACTTC. Translating it yields CASSWRLARDQETQYF.

Only a few counts were recorded for this clonotype. The genes are TRBV5-1 and TRBJ1-6, with TRBD1 matching over 8 bases. The V and J ends lost 4 bases and 5 bases, in that order; junction bases with no gene match: 5. The CDR3 is 15 amino acids. Looked up from germline, CDR1 is SGHRS and CDR2 is YFSETQ. The CDR3 DNA reads as TGCGCCAGCAGCCGAACGGGACAGGATAATTCACCCCTCCACTTT. It yields the protein CASSRTGQDNSPLHF.

This clonotype was seen ten or more times. The V and J genes are TRBV20-1 and TRBJ2-1, with D hard to call. The CDR3 contains 13 residues. Looked up from germline, CDR1 is DFQATT and CDR2 is SNEGSKA (reference sequence). Trimming took 0 bases from V and 5 from J, leaving 8 bases between them. CDR3 nucleotides: TGCAGTGCTAGAGACGTCACCAACAATGAGCAGTTCTTC. Amino acids: CSARDVTNNEQFF.